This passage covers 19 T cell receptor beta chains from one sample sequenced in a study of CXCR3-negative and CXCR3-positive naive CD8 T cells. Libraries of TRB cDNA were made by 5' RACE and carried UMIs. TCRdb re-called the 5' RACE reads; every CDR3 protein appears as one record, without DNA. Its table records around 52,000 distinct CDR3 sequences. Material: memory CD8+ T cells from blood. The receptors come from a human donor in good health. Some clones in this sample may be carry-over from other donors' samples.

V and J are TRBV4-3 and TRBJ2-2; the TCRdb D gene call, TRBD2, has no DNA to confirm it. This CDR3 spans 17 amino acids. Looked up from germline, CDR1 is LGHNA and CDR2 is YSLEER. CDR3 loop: CASSQDRLAANTGELFF.

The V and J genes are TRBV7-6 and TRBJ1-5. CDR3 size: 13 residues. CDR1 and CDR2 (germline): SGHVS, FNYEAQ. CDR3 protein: CASSEYSNQPQHF.

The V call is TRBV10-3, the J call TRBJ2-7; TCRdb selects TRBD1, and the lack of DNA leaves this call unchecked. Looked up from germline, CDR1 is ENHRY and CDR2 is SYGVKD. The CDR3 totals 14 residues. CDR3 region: CAIGAGTSSYEQYF.

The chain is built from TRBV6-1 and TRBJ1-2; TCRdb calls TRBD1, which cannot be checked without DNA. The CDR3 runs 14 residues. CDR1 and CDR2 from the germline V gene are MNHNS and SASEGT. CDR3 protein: CASSEGDRDYGYTF.

The CDR3 loop reads CASSFWREMVEQYF. The V and J genes are TRBV11-2 and TRBJ2-7; lacking DNA, the TRBD2 call made by TCRdb goes unchecked. CDR1 is SGHAT, CDR2 FQNNGV, per germline. This CDR3 spans 14 amino acids.

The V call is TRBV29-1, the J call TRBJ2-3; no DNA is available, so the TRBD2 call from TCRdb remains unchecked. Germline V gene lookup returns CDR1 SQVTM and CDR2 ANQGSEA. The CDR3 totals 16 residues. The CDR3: CSVEEGGTFGGDTQYF.

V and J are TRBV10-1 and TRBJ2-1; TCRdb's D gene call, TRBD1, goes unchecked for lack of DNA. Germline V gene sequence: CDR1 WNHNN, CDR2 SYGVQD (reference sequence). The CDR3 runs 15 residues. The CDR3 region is CASSEGDPTYNEQFF.

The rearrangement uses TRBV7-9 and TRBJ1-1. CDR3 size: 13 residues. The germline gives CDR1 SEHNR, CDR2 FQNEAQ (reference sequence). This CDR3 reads CASTPDSNTEAFF.

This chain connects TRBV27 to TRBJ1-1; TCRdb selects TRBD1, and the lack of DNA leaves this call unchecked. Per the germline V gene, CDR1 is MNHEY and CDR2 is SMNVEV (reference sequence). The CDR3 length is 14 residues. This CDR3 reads CASSPVGGNTEAFF.

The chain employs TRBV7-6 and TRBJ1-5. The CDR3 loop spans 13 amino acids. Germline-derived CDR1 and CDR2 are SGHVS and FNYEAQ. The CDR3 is CASSLAWDQPQHF.

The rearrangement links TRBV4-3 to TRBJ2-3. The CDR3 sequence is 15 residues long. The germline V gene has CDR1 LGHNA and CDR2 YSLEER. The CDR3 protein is CASSRLWGNTDTQYF.

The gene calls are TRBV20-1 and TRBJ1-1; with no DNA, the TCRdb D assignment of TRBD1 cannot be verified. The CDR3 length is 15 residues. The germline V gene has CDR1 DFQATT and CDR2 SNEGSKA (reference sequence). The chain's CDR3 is CSAPPLTGVDTEAFF.

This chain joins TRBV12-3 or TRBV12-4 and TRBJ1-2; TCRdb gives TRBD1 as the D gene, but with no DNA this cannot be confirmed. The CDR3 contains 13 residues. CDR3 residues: CASSLPPTGGYTF.

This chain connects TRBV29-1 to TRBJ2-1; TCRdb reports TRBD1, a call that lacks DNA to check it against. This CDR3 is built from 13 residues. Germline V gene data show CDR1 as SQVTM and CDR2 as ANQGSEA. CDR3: CSVEDPQGSGQFF.

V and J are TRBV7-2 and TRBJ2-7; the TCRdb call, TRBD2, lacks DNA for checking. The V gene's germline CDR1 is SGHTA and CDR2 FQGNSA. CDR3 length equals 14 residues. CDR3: CASSSSGGAYEQYF.

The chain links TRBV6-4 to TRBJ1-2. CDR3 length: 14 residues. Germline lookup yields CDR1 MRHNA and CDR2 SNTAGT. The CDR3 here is CASSDSTTAYGYTF.

The CDR3 spells CSPPPGIPIYGYTF. This chain joins TRBV20-1 and TRBJ1-2; lacking DNA, the TRBD1 call made by TCRdb goes unchecked. This CDR3 region has 14 residues. Germline CDR1 is DFQATT and CDR2 is SNEGSKA (reference sequence).

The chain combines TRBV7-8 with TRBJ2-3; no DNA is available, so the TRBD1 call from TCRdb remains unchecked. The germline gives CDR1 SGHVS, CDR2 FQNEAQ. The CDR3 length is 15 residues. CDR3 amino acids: CASSLPGVGTDTQYF. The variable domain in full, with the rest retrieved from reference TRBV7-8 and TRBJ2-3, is GAGVSQSPRYKVAKRGQDVALRCDPISGHVSLFWYQQALGQGPEFLTYFQNEAQLDKSGLPSDRFFAERPEGSVSTLKIQRTQQEDSAVYLCASSLPGVGTDTQYFGPGTRLTVL.

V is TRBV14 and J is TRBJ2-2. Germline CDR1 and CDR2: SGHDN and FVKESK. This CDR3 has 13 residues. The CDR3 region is CASSPINTGELFF.